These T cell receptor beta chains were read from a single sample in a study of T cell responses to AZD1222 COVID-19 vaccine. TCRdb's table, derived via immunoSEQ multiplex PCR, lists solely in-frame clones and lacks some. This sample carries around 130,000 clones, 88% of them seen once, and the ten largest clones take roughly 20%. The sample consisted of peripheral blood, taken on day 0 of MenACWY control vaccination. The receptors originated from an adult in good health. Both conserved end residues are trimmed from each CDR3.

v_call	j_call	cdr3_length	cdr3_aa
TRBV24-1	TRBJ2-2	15	ATSGRRGTLNTGELF
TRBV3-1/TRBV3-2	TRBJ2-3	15	ASSQARGGRTTDTQY
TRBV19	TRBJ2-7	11	ASSRGVSYEQY
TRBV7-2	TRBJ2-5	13	ASSFRARTQETQY
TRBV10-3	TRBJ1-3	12	ATGQGSYGNTIY
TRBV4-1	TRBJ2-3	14	ASSQDWQGWTDTQY
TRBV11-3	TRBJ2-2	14	ASSSYSTGNTGELF
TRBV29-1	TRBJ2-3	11	SVGQPAGDTQY
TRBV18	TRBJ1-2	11	ASSQGTNYGYT
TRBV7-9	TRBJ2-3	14	ASSSWTSGSTDTQY
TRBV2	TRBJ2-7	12	ASSFRTPRDEQY
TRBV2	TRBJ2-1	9	ASRGLREQF
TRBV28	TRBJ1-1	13	ASSFETATYSEAF
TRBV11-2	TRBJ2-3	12	ASSLGLAGDTQY
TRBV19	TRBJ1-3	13	ASSIYVDSGNTIY
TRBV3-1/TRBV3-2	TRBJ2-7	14	ASSQEPGLRSYEQY
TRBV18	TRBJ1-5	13	ASSRSSQANQPQH
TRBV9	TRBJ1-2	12	ASSVARGGYGYT
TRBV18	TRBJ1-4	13	ASSPGTGGSGKLF
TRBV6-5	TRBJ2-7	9	ASREGGEQY
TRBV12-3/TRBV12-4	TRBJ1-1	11	ASSLTSGTEAF
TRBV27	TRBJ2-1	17	ASSLWGTSGLSSYNEQF
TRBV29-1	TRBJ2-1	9	SVDPGNEQF
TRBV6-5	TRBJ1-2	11	ASSSNSISGYT
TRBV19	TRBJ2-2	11	ASSYENTGELF
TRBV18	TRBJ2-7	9	ASSPRYEQY